The source of this TCR beta chain is a study of blood T cells in healthy people across ages. The length of the CDR3 is 13 residues. The ends lost 4 bases at V and 10 bases at J; junction bases unmatched: 8. Germline V gives CDR1 SGHRS, CDR2 YFSETQ. The use of a sample-barcoded 5' primer and a J-beta primer mix characterized a second PCR of roughly 7 to 11 cycles. TCRdb re-called the 5' RACE reads with MiXCR, one entry per CDR3 protein. The profile shows around 900,000 distinct CDR3 sequences, roughly 47% of them singletons. The V and J genes are TRBV5-1 and TRBJ2-1; TRBD2 matches at 7 bases. The sample consisted of blood. The sequence came from a woman aged 55 to 70 in good health. CDR3 coding DNA: TGCGCCAGCAGCCTGCCTACGGGAGGCGAGCAGTTCTTC. Translating gives CASSLPTGGEQFF.